This is a list of T cell receptor beta chains from one sample in a study of shared clonotypes between healthy human individuals. Clones were sequenced by immunoSEQ multiplex PCR, and TCRdb holds only the in-frame ones, with some missing. The sample includes roughly 1 million clones, under 80% of them seen just once. The source material was memory CD4+ T cells sorted from blood. The receptors derive from a man in his late teens or twenties in good health. CDR3s leave out the opening cysteine and the closing phenylalanine or tryptophan. Part of the rows lack a size; the others show once, few, many or a class for expanded clones.

TRBV6-1	TRBJ2-7	.	ASSEPSGSYEQY
TRBV6-5	TRBJ1-2	.	ASSRGRDYGYT
TRBV5-5	TRBJ2-5	.	ASSSTPGGQETQY
TRBV15	TRBJ2-3	.	ATSRVRSTSGERDTQY
TRBV29-1	TRBJ1-2	.	SVGQGEYGYT
TRBV5-1	TRBJ1-1	.	ASSLAGAGTEAF
TRBV4-1	TRBJ2-5	.	ASSQTGTPPQETQY
TRBV6-5	TRBJ2-7	.	ATHPGQNTYEQY
TRBV5-6	TRBJ2-7	.	ASSRRLDTYEQY
TRBV19	TRBJ1-1	.	ASYNPGGPNTEAF
TRBV30	TRBJ1-3	once	ACKGGPGTGAGNTIY
TRBV18	TRBJ2-3	.	ASSPPRTVTDTQY
TRBV5-8	TRBJ2-7	.	ASSHGQGRYSYEQY
TRBV30	TRBJ2-5	.	AWSEGPGGPYQETQY
TRBV28	TRBJ2-4	.	ASRPGGSQNIQY
TRBV7-6	TRBJ2-5	.	ASSLGTETQY
TRBV19	TRBJ2-7	.	ASSRGPPVYEQY
TRBV5-4	TRBJ2-3	.	ASTYGGEGADTQY
TRBV9	TRBJ1-2	.	ASSRIGANYGYT
TRBV5-4	TRBJ2-7	.	ASSYHGRAIHEQY
TRBV4-3	TRBJ1-5	once	ASSQEAGGGAQPQH
TRBV2	TRBJ2-2	.	ASSPQGAGTGELF
TRBV21-1	TRBJ1-1	.	ASSKRDRGNTEAF
TRBV7-2	TRBJ2-7	.	ASSRGLAGDSYEQY
TRBV7-2	TRBJ2-5	.	ASSKLVAETQY
TRBV11-2	TRBJ2-7	many	ASSVTSGTSYEQY
TRBV7-2	TRBJ2-4	.	ASSSRLAGGDIQY
TRBV19	TRBJ2-1	.	ASSIPGLALDEQF
TRBV6-5	TRBJ2-5	.	ASSPGTFQETQY
TRBV5-1	TRBJ2-3	once	ASSFGADTQY
TRBV5-1	TRBJ1-6	.	ASSPEGGLSNSPLH
TRBV6-6	TRBJ2-3	.	ASSSGGDTQY
TRBV2	TRBJ2-1	.	ASSPSGGSSYNEQF
TRBV6-5	TRBJ1-2	.	ASSPGGGIYGYT
TRBV5-4	TRBJ2-1	.	ASSYNKDNEQF
TRBV11-2	TRBJ2-3	.	ASSARLADRADTQY
TRBV5-1	TRBJ2-1	once	ASSLDTGRNEQF
TRBV10-3	TRBJ1-6	.	AISENYNSPLH
TRBV5-4	TRBJ2-2	.	ASSSPGRGNTGELF
TRBV5-4	.	once	ASSKRDYEQY
TRBV6-5	TRBJ1-4	.	ASRVDATNEKLF
TRBV5-4	TRBJ2-2	many	ASSTQTSGRAKVGELF
TRBV30	TRBJ2-1	.	AWSIGLARQF
TRBV6-1	TRBJ1-2	.	ASSGQTGPGGYT
TRBV4-3	TRBJ2-1	.	ASSPRATAEQF
TRBV19	TRBJ1-1	few	ASSARGRTEAF
TRBV2	TRBJ2-5	.	ASSEENSAGQTQY
TRBV6-5	TRBJ2-7	.	ASRAGAMYEQY
TRBV19	TRBJ2-5	.	ASSPGGAGARGTQY
TRBV18	TRBJ2-1	many	ASSPLGGATYNEQF